The 2 T cell receptor beta chains listed next were all sequenced from one sample in a study of shared clonotypes between healthy human individuals. Sequencing used immunoSEQ multiplex PCR; TCRdb keeps in-frame clones, though not all of them. The table lists 950,000 to 1,100,000 clones, about 84% of them singletons. The sample consisted of memory CD4+ T cells from PBMCs. Subset denoted: CD45RA-negative fraction. These receptors originate from a man aged 18 to 30 in good health. Some clones in this sample may be carry-over from other donors' samples.

This rearrangement joins TRBV4-2 to TRBJ2-3, with D perhaps TRBD2 (6 bases). The CDR3 totals 15 residues. V lost 4 bases, J lost 2 bases, and 13 bases lay in between. CDR1 LGHNA and CDR2 YNFKEQ come from the germline V gene. DNA of the CDR3: TGTGCCAGCAGCCGGGGGGACGGGACCACAGATACGCAGTATTTT. Its protein product is CASSRGDGTTDTQYF.

Concerning this clone: Distinct nucleotide sequences in the sample also encode this CDR3. This chain joins TRBV28 and TRBJ1-3; no reliable D call. V lost 3 bases and J 0 bases, leaving 6 bases between the germline ends. There are 14 residues in the CDR3. Germline CDR1 is MDHEN and CDR2 is SYDVKM. The CDR3 DNA is TGTGCCAGCAGTTTGTCGGGCTCTGGAAACACCATATATTTT. Translating it yields CASSLSGSGNTIYF.